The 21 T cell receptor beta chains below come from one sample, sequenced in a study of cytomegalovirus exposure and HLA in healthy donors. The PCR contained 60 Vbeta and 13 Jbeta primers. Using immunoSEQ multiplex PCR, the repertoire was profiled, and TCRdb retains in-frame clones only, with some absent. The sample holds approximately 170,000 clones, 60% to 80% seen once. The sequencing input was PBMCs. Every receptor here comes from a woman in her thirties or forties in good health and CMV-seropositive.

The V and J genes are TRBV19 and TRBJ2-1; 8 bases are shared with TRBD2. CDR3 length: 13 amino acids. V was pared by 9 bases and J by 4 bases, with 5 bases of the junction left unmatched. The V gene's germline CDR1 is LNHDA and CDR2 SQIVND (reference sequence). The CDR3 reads CASSGLVYNEQFF. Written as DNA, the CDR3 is TGTGCCAGCTCGGGACTAGTATACAATGAGCAGTTCTTC.

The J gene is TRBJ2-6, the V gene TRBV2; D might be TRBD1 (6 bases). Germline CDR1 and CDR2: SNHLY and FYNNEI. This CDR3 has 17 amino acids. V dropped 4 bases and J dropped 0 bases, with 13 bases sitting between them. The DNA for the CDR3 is TGTGCCAGCAGTGGGACAGCCGTGAGCTCTGGGGCCAACGTCCTGACTTTC. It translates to CASSGTAVSSGANVLTF.

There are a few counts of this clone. The CDR3 protein is CAWSLLAGSTDTQYF. The CDR3 coding sequence is TGTGCCTGGAGTCTACTAGCGGGAAGCACAGATACGCAGTATTTT. The chain uses TRBV30 and TRBJ2-3; 10 nucleotides align to TRBD2. The CDR3 length is 15 residues. The germline V gene encodes CDR1 GTSNPN and CDR2 SVGIG (reference sequence). V was clipped by 2 bases and J by 0 bases; unmatched bases: 2.

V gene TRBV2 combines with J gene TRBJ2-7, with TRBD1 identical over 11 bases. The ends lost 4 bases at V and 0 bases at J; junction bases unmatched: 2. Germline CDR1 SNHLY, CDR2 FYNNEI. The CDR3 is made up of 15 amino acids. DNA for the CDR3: TGTGCCAGCAGTGTCGGGACAGGGGGCTCCTACGAGCAGTACTTC. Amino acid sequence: CASSVGTGGSYEQYF.

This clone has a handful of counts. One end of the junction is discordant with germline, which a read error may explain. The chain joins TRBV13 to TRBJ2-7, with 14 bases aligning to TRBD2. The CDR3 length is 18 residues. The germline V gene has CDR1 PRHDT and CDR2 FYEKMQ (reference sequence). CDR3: CASSLGTSGGISSYEQYF. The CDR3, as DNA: TGTGCCAGCAGCCTAGGGACTAGCGGGGGCATTAGCTCCTACGAGCAGTACTTC.

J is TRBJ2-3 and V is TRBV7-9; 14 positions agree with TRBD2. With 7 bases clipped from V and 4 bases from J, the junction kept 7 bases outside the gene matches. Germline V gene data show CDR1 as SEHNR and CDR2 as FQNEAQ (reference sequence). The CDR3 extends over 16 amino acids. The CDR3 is CASTPPGLAGADTQYF. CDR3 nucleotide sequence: TGTGCCAGCACACCCCCGGGACTAGCGGGAGCAGATACGCAGTATTTT.

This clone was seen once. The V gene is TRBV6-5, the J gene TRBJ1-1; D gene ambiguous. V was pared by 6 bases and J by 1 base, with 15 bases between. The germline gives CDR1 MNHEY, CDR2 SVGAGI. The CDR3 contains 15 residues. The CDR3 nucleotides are TGTGCCAGCAGAGTGTCCCAGGTACCGAACACTGAAGCTTTCTTT. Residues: CASRVSQVPNTEAFF.

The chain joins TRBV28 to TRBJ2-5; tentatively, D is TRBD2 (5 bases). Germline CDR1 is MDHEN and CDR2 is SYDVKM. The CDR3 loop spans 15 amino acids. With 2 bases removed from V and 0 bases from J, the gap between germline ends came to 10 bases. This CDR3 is CASSLQRSYQETQYF. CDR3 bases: TGTGCCAGCAGTTTACAGCGGTCGTACCAAGAGACCCAGTACTTC.

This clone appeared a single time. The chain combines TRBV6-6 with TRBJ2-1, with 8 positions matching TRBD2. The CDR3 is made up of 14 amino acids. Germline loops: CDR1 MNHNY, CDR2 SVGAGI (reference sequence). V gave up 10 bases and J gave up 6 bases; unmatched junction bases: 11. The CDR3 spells CATASGSKSNEQFF. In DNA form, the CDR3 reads TGTGCCACCGCCAGCGGGAGCAAAAGCAATGAGCAGTTCTTC.

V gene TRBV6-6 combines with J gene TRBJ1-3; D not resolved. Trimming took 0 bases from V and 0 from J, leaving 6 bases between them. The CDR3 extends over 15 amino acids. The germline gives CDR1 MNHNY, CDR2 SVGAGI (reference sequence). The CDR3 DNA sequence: TGTGCCAGCAGTTACTCCCCTAGCTCTGGAAACACCATATATTTT. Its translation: CASSYSPSSGNTIYF.

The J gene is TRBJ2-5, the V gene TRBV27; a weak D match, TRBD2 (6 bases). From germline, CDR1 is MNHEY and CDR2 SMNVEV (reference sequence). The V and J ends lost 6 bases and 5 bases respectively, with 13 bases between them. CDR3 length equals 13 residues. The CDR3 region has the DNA TGTGCCAGCAGACTTGACCGGGGGGAGACCCAGTACTTC. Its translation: CASRLDRGETQYF.

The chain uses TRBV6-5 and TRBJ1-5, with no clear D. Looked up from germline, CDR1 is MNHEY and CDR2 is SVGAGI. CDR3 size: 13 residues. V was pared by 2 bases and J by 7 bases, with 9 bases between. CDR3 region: CASSYGVRQPQHF. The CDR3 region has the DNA TGTGCCAGCAGTTACGGAGTTCGACAGCCCCAGCATTTT.

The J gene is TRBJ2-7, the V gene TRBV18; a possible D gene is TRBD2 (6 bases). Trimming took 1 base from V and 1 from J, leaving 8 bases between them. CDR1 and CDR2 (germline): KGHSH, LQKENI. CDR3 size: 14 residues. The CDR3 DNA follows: TGTGCCAGCTCACCACTGGAGGGTTCCTACGAGCAGTACTTC. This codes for CASSPLEGSYEQYF.

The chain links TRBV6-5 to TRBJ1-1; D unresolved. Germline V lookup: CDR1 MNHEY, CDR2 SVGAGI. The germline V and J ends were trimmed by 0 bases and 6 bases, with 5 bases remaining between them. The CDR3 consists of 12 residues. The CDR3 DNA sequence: TGTGCCAGCAGTTACTCAGGAGCTGAAGCTTTCTTT. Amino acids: CASSYSGAEAFF.

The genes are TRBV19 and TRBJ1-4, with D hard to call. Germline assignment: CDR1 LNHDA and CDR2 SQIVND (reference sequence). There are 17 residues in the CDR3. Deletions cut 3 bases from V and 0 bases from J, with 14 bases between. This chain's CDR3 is CASSIPTRRTTNEKLFF. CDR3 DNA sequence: TGTGCCAGTAGTATCCCTACTAGACGGACAACTAATGAAAAACTGTTTTTT.

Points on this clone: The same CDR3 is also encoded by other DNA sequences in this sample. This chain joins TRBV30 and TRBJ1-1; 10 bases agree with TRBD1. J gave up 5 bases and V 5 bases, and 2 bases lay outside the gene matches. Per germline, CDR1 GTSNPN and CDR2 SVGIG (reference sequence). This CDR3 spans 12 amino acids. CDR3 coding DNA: TGTGCCTGGGGACAGGGGGGTACTGAAGCTTTCTTT. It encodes CAWGQGGTEAFF.

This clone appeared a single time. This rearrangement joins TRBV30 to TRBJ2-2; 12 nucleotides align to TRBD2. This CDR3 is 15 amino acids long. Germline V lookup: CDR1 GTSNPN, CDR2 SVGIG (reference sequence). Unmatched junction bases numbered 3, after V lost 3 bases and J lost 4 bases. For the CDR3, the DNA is TGTGCCTGGAGCCTAGCGGGAGGGTTCACCGGGGAGCTGTTTTTT. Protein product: CAWSLAGGFTGELFF.

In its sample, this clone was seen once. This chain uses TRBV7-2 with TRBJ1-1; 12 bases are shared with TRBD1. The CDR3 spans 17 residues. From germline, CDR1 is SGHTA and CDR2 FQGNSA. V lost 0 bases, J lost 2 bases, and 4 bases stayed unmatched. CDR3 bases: TGTGCCAGCAGCTTAGCGGGACAGGGGGCGCGAAACACTGAAGCTTTCTTT. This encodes CASSLAGQGARNTEAFF.

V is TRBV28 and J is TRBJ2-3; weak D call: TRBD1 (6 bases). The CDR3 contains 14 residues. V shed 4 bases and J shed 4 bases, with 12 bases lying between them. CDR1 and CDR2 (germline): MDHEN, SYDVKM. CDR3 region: CASSSTGWADTQYF. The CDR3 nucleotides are TGTGCCAGCAGTTCAACAGGGTGGGCAGATACGCAGTATTTT.

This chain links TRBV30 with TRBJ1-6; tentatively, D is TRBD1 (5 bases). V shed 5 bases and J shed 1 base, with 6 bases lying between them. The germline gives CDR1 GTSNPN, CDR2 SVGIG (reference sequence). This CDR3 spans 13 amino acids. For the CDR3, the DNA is TGTGCCTGGCAGGGTTCCTATAATTCACCCCTCCACTTT. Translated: CAWQGSYNSPLHF. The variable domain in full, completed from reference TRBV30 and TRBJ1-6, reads SQTIHQWPATLVQPVGSPLSLECTVEGTSNPNLYWYRQAAGRGLQLLFYSVGIGQISSEVPQNLSASRPQDRQFILSSKKLLLSDSGFYLCAWQGSYNSPLHFGNGTRLTVT.

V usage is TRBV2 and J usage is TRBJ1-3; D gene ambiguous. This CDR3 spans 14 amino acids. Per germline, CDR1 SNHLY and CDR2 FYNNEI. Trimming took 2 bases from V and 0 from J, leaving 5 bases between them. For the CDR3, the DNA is TGTGCCAGCAGTGAATCGTTCTCTGGAAACACCATATATTTT. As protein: CASSESFSGNTIYF.